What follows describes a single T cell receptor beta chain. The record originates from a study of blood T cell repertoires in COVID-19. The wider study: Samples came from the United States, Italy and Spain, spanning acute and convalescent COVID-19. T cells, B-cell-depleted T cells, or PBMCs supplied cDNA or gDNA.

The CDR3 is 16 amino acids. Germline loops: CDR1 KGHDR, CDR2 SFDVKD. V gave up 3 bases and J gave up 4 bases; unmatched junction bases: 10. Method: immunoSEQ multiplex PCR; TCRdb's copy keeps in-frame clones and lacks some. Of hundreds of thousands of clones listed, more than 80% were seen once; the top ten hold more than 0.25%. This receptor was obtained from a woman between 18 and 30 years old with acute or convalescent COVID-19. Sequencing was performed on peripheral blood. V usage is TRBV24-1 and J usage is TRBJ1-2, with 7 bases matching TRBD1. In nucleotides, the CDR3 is TGTGCCACCAGTGATGGTTTGACAGGGAGTATCTATGGCTACACCTTC. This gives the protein CATSDGLTGSIYGYTF.